This TCR beta chain was identified in a study of blood T cell repertoires in COVID-19. This clone was seen a handful of times. Authors' analysis steps: Using reference gene primer amplification, nucleated cell counts were estimated. Assay: immunoSEQ multiplex PCR; the TCRdb copy retains only in-frame clones and omits some. Clone size and the V and J calls come from that table; the DNA yielded D and trimming. The sample shows some 78,000 clones, 70% to 90% of them seen only once. V was clipped by 5 bases and J by 2 bases, with 12 bases between them. From germline, CDR1 is SGHTA and CDR2 FQGNSA. This CDR3 is 14 amino acids long.

The clonotype was recovered from a man aged 50-59 years with active or convalescent COVID-19. The V and J genes are TRBV7-2 and TRBJ2-5; maybe TRBD2 (5 bases). The source material was peripheral blood. The CDR3 region is CASSTKTGQETQYF. The CDR3, as DNA: TGTGCCAGCAGCACAAAGACGGGACAAGAGACCCAGTACTTC.